This TCR beta chain came from a study of blood T cell repertoires in COVID-19. The wider study: COVID-19 samples, acute and convalescent, were from the United States, Italy and Spain.

Original methodology: Scientists estimated how many nucleated cells there were by amplifying reference gene primers. Measured with immunoSEQ multiplex PCR; TCRdb has only the in-frame clones, and not every one. The V and J calls and clone size are taken from that table; D and trimming were inferred from the DNA. The repertoire holds 250,000 to 350,000 clones, with around 89% as singletons. This CDR3 spans 15 amino acids. V lost 4 bases, J lost 0 bases, and 5 bases stayed unmatched. CDR1 SGHRS and CDR2 YFSETQ come from the germline V gene. Enrollees, roughly 18 to 89 years old, lived in 24 US areas. Sequencing used PBMCs or T cells enriched from blood (not recorded which). The receptor was derived from a young woman who had recovered from COVID-19. The V call is TRBV5-1, the J call TRBJ2-5; 8 bases agree with TRBD1. In nucleotides, the CDR3 is TGCGCCAGCAGCCCAGGACAGGGCCACCAAGAGACCCAGTACTTC. Translation gives CASSPGQGHQETQYF.